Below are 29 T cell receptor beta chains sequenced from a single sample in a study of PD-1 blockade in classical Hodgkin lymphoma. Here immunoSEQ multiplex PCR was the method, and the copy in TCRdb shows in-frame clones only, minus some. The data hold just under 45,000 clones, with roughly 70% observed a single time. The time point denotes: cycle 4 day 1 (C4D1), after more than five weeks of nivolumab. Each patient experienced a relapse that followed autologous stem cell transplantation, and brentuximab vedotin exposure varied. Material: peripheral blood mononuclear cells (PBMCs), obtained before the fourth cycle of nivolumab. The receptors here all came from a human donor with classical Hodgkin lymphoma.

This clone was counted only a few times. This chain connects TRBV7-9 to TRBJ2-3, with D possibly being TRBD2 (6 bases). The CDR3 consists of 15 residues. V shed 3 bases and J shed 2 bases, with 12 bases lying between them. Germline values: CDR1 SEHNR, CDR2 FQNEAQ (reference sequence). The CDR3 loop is CASSFGGGDTDTQYF. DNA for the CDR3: TGTGCCAGCAGCTTCGGGGGAGGTGACACAGATACGCAGTATTTT. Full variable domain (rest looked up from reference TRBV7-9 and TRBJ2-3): DTGVSQNPRHKITKRGQNVTFRCDPISEHNRLYWYRQTLGQGPEFLTYFQNEAQLEKSRLLSDRFSAERPKGSFSTLEIQRTEQGDSAMYLCASSFGGGDTDTQYFGPGTRLTVL.

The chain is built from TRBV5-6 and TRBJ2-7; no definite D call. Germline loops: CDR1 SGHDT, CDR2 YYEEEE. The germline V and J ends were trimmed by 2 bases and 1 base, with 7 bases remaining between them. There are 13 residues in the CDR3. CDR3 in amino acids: CASSFVASYEQYF. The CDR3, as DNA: TGTGCCAGCAGCTTTGTGGCATCCTACGAGCAGTACTTC.

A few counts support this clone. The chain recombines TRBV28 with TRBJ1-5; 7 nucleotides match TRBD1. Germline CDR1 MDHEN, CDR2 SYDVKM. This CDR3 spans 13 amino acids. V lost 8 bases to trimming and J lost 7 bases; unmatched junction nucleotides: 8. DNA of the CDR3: TGTGCCAGCCAGGGGGGGCTCGGACAGCCCCAGCATTTT. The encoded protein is CASQGGLGQPQHF. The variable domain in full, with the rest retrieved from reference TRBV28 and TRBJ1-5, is DVKVTQSSRYLVKRTGEKVFLECVQDMDHENMFWYRQDPGLGLRLIYFSYDVKMKEKGDIPEGYSVSREKKERFSLILESASTNQTSMYLCASQGGLGQPQHFGDGTRLSIL.

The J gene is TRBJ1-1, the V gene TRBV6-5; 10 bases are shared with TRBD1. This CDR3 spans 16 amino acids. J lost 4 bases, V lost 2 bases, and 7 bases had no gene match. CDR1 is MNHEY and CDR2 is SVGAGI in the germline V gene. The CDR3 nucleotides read TGTGCCAGCAGTTACCCGGACAGGGGGGTTGGCACTGAAGCTTTCTTT. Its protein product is CASSYPDRGVGTEAFF.

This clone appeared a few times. In DNA form, the CDR3 reads TGTGCCAGCAGCTTTAACGGCCGAACTAATGAAAAACTGTTTTTT. This translates into CASSFNGRTNEKLFF. V usage is TRBV14 and J usage is TRBJ1-4; no reliable D call. Trimming stripped 5 bases from V and 1 base from J, with 11 bases between. CDR1 SGHDN and CDR2 FVKESK come from the germline V gene. The CDR3 has 15 amino acids.

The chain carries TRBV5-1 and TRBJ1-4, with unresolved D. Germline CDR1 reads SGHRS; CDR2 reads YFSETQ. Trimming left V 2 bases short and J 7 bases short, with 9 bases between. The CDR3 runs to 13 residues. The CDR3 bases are TGCGCCAGCAGCTTTGGGTTTGGTGAAAAACTGTTTTTT. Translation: CASSFGFGEKLFF.

The CDR3, as DNA: TGTGCCTGGAGTGACAGATTCTATGGCTACACCTTC. Amino acid sequence: CAWSDRFYGYTF. V and J are TRBV30 and TRBJ1-2; D unclear. CDR3 length: 12 residues. V was shortened by 1 base and J by 4 bases, with 7 bases between the two germline ends. Germline V gene data show CDR1 as GTSNPN and CDR2 as SVGIG (reference sequence).

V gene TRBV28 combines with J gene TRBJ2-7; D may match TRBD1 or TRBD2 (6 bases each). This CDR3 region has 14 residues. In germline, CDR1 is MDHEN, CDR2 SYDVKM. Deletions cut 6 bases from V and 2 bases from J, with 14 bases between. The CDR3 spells CASRTGGGTYEQYF. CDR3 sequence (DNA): TGTGCCAGCAGGACAGGTGGCGGGACCTACGAGCAGTACTTC. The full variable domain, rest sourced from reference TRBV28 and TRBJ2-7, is DVKVTQSSRYLVKRTGEKVFLECVQDMDHENMFWYRQDPGLGLRLIYFSYDVKMKEKGDIPEGYSVSREKKERFSLILESASTNQTSMYLCASRTGGGTYEQYFGPGTRLTVT.

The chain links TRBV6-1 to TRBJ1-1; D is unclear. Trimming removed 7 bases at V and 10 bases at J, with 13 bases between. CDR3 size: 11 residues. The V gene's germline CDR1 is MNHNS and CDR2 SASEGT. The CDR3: CASTGVPGAFF. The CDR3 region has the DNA TGTGCCAGCACGGGAGTCCCCGGAGCTTTCTTT.

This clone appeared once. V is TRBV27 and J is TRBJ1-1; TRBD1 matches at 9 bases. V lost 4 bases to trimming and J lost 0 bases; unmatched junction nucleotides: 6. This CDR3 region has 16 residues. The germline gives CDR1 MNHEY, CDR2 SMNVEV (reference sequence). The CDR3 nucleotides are TGTGCCAGCAGTTCAAGGACAGGGGTAATGAACACTGAAGCTTTCTTT. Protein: CASSSRTGVMNTEAFF.

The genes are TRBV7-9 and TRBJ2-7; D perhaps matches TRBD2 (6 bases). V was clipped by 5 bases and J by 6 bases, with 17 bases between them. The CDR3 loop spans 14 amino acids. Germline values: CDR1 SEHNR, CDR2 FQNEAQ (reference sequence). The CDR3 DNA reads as TGTGCCAGCAGCGCCGGGACTTACACGAGCGAGCAGTACTTC. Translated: CASSAGTYTSEQYF.

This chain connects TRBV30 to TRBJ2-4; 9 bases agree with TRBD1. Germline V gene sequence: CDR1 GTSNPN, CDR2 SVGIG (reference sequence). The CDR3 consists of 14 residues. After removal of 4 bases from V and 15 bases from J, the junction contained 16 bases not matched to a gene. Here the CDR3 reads CAWNEGPGQGFWYF. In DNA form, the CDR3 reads TGTGCCTGGAATGAGGGACCGGGACAGGGATTTTGGTACTTC.

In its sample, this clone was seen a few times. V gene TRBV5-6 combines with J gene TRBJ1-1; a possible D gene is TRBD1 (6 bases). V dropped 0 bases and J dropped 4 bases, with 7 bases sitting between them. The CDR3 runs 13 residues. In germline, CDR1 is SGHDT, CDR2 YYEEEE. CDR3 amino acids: CASSLGRGTEAFF. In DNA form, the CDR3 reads TGTGCCAGCAGCTTGGGCAGGGGCACTGAAGCTTTCTTT.

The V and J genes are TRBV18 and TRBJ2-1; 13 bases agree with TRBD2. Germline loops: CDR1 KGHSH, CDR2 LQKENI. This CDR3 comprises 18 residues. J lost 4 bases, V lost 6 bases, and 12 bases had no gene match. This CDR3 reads CASSRTSGGPRYYNEQFF. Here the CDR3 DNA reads TGTGCCAGCTCCCGGACTAGCGGGGGCCCGCGATATTACAATGAGCAGTTCTTC.

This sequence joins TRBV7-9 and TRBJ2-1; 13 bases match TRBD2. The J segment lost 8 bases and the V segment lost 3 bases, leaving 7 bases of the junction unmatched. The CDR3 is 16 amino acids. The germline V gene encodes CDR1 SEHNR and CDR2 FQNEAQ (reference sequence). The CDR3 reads CASSFRLAGGTDEQFF. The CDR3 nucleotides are TGTGCCAGCAGCTTTCGACTAGCGGGGGGAACGGATGAGCAGTTCTTC. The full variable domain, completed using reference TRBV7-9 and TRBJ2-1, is DTGVSQNPRHKITKRGQNVTFRCDPISEHNRLYWYRQTLGQGPEFLTYFQNEAQLEKSRLLSDRFSAERPKGSFSTLEIQRTEQGDSAMYLCASSFRLAGGTDEQFFGPGTRLTVL.

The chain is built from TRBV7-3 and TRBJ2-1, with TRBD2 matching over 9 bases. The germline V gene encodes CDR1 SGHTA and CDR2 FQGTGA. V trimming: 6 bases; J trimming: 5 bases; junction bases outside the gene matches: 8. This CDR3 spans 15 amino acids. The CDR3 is CASRKEAGGNNEQFF. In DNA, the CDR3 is TGTGCCAGCAGGAAGGAAGCGGGAGGTAACAATGAGCAGTTCTTC.

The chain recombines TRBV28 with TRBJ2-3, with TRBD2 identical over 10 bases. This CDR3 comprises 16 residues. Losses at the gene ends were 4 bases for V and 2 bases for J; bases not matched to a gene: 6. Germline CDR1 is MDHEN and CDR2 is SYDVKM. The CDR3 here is CASSSFSGRITDTQYF. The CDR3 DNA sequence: TGTGCCAGCAGTTCCTTTAGCGGGAGGATCACAGATACGCAGTATTTT.

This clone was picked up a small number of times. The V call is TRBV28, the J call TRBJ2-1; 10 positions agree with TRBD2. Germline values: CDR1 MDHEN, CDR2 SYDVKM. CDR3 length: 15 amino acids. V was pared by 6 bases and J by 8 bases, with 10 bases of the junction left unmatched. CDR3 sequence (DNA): TGTGCCAGCAGCCTAGCGGGAGCTTATACCCATGAGCAGTTCTTC. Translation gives CASSLAGAYTHEQFF.

The CDR3 nucleotides are TGTGCCAGCAGTAGGGGCATTGTCGGCAATCAGCCCCAGCATTTT. Encoded protein: CASSRGIVGNQPQHF. The chain has TRBV5-6 and TRBJ1-5; perhaps TRBD1 as D (5 bases). From germline, CDR1 is SGHDT and CDR2 YYEEEE. CDR3 length: 15 amino acids. Trimming stripped 5 bases from V and 2 bases from J, with 14 bases between.

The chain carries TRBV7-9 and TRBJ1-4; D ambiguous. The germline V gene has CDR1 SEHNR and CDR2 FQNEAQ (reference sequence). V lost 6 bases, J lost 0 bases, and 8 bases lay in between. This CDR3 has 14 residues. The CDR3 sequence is CASSVFATNEKLFF. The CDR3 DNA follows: TGTGCCAGCAGTGTGTTTGCAACTAATGAAAAACTGTTTTTT. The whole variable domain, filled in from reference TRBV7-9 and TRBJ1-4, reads DTGVSQNPRHKITKRGQNVTFRCDPISEHNRLYWYRQTLGQGPEFLTYFQNEAQLEKSRLLSDRFSAERPKGSFSTLEIQRTEQGDSAMYLCASSVFATNEKLFFGSGTQLSVL.

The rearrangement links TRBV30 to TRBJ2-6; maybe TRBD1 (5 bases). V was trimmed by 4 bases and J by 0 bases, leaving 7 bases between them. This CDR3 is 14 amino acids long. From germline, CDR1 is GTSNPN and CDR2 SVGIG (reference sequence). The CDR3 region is CAWTGYSGANVLTF. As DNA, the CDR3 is TGTGCCTGGACAGGGTACTCTGGGGCCAACGTCCTGACTTTC.

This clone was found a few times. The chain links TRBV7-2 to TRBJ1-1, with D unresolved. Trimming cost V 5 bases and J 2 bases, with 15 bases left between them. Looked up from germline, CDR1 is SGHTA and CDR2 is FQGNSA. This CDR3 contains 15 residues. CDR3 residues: CASSRQHNSNTEAFF. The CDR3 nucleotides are TGTGCCAGCAGCCGCCAACACAACAGTAACACTGAAGCTTTCTTT.

CDR3 loop: CASSEGGARDNYGYTF. The CDR3 nucleotides read TGTGCCAGCAGTGAAGGGGGTGCCAGGGATAACTATGGCTACACCTTC. This chain links TRBV25-1 with TRBJ1-2; the D gene is possibly TRBD1 (5 bases). V lost 2 bases, J lost 1 base, and 14 bases lay in between. Germline V lookup: CDR1 MGHDK, CDR2 SYGVNS. The CDR3 loop spans 16 amino acids.

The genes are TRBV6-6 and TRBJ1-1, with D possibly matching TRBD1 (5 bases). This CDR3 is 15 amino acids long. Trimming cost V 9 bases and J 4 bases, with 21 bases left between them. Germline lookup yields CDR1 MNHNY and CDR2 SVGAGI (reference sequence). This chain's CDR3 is CASQPGRQGGTEAFF. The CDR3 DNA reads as TGTGCCAGTCAACCCGGCCGCCAGGGTGGCACTGAAGCTTTCTTT.

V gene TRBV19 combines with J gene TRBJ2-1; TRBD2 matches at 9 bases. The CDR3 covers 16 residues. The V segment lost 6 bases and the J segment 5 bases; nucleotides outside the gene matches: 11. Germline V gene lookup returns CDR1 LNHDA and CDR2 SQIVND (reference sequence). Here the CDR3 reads CASSRLALAGDNEQFF. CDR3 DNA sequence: TGTGCCAGTAGCCGACTGGCCTTAGCGGGAGACAATGAGCAGTTCTTC. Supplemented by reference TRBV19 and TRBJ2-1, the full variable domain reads DGGITQSPKYLFRKEGQNVTLSCEQNLNHDAMYWYRQDPGQGLRLIYYSQIVNDFQKGDIAEGYSVSREKKESFPLTVTSAQKNPTAFYLCASSRLALAGDNEQFFGPGTRLTVL.

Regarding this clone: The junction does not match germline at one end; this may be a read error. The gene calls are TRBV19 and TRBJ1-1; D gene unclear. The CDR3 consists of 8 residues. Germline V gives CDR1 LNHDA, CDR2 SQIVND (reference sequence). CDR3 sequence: CASSIFEF. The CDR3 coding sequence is TGTGCCAGTAGTATATTTGAATTT.

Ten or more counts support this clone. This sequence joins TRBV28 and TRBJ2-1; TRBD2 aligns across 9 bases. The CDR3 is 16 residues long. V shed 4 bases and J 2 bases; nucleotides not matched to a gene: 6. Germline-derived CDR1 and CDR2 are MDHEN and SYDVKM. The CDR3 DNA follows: TGTGCCAGCAGTTCCTCCGGGACTAGCCCCTACAATGAGCAGTTCTTC. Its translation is CASSSSGTSPYNEQFF.

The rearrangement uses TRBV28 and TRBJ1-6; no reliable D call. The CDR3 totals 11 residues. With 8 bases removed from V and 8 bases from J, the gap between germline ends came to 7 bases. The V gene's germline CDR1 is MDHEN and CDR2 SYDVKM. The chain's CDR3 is CASGLDSPLHF. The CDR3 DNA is TGTGCCAGCGGGCTGGATTCACCCCTCCACTTT.

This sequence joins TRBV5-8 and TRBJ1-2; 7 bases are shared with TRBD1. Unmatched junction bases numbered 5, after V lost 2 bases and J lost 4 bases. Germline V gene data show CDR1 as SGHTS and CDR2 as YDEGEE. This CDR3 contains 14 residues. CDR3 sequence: CASSLGGGPYGYTF. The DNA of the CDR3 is TGTGCCAGCAGCTTAGGAGGGGGCCCCTATGGCTACACCTTC.